The clone carrying this TCR beta chain turned up a few times. Across about two dozen US areas, participants ranged in age from roughly 18 to 95 years. Germline V gene lookup returns CDR1 PRHDT and CDR2 FYEKMQ (reference sequence). This CDR3 region has 14 residues. V shed 5 bases, J shed 7 bases, and the junction held 9 bases outside the gene matches. TCRdb's table, derived via immunoSEQ multiplex PCR, lists solely in-frame clones and lacks some. The sample records 380,000 or so clones, 88% being singletons. This sample stems from a study of blood T cell repertoires in COVID-19. The source is a woman aged 35 to 49 with acute COVID-19. Sequences were obtained from PBMCs or T cells enriched from blood (not recorded which). The chain carries TRBV13 and TRBJ2-7, with 9 bases that match TRBD1. CDR3 in amino acids: CASSPSRDRVEQYF. The CDR3 DNA follows: TGTGCCAGCAGCCCGTCCCGGGACAGGGTTGAGCAGTACTTC.